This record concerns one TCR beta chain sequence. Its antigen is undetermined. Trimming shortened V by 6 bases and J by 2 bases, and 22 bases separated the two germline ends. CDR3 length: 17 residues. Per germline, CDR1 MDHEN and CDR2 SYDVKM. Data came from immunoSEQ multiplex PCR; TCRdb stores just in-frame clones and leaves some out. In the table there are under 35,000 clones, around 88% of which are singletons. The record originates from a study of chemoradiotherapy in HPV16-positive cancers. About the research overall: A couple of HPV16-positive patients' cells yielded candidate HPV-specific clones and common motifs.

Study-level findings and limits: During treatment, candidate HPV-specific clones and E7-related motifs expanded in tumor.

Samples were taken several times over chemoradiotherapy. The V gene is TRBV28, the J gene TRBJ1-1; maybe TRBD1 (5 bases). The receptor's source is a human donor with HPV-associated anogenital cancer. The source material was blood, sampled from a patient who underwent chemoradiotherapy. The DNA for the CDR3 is TGTGCCAGCAGCAGGGTCTTGGGCCAACTCCAAAACACTGAAGCTTTCTTT. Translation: CASSRVLGQLQNTEAFF.